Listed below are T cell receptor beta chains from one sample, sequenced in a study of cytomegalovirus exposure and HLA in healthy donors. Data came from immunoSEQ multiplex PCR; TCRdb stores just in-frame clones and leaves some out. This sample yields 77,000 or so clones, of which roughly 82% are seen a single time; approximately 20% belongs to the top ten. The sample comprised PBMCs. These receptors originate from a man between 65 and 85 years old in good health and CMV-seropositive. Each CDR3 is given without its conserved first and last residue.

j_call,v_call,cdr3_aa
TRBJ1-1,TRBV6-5,ASKRNRDTEAF
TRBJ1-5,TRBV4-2,ASSQAGFGGHQPQH
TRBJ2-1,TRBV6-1,ASSPRGGNIPEQF
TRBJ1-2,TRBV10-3,AIRRGQEGYT
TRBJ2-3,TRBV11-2,ASSIWVTSTDTQY
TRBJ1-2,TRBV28,ASSLGRQGADYGYT
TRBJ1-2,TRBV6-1,ASSGDRGRDGYT
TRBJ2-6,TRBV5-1,ASSLSGANVLT
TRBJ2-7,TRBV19,ASSISGTETYEQY
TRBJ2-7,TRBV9,ASSVVGLAGVLSDSYEQY
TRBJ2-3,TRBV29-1,SVLRGSTDTQY
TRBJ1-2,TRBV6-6,ASSLPQGEYGYT
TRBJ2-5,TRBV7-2,ASSLASGGAETQY
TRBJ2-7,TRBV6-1,AGGEQGYEQY
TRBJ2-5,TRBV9,ASSVVAAGNPTQY
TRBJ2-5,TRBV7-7,ASSLAWGGQETQY
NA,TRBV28,ASSLADRVHEQY
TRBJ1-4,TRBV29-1,SVGLTNEKLF
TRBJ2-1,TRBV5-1,ASSPRQGEGGEQF
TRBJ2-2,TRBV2,ASSLAGVNTGELF
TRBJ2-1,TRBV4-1,ASSQRGRAGNEQF
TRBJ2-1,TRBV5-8,ASSRHGGGNNEQF
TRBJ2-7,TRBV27,ASSDRGFYEQY
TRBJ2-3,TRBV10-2,ASSLTSGGSTQY
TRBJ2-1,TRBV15,ATGTSGTTGKQF
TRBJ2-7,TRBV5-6,ASSLSSEQY